The T cell receptor (beta chain) under discussion was sequenced for a study of shared clonotypes between healthy human individuals. Study information: Donor ages ranged 18 to 49 years: a couple of women, a few men. Three plates each covered CD4 naive and memory; CD8 naive two, CD8 memory one. Study observations and caveats: Naive subsets tended to show greater estimated richness than memory subsets.

To note about this clone: The antigen remains unidentified.

Only in-frame clones appear in the TCRdb table, and some are missing; sequencing was by immunoSEQ multiplex PCR. The table has roughly 110,000 clones, around 68% seen once. All of the donors resided in Nashville, Tennessee, and each was a Caucasian adult. Sequencing was carried out using memory CD8+ T cells sorted from blood. The subset here: CD45RO+ cells pooled with CCR7-negative TemRA cells. This sequence was found in a woman aged 25-40 years in good health.

For the CDR3, the DNA is TGTGCCATCAGTTCCAGCGGGAGTTTCGATGAGCAGTTCTTC. Amino acid sequence: CAISSSGSFDEQFF. The chain joins TRBV10-3 to TRBJ2-1; 8 bases match TRBD2. Trimming at V came to 5 bases and at J to 8 bases, leaving 8 bases not matched to a gene. Germline lookup yields CDR1 ENHRY and CDR2 SYGVKD. This CDR3 is built from 14 residues.